The rows below give T cell receptor beta chains drawn from one sample of a study of T cell changes during pregnancy in multiple sclerosis. Only in-frame clones appear in the TCRdb table, and some are missing; sequencing was by immunoSEQ multiplex PCR. This table holds under 60,000 clones, about 90% found once. Here the sequenced sample was CD4+ T cells from peripheral blood mononuclear cells, taken in the second trimester of pregnancy. These receptors were obtained from a female donor in good health, enrolled as a control in a pregnancy study. CDR3s include the opening cysteine and the closing phenylalanine or tryptophan. Each record gives: J gene, CDR3 length, V gene, CDR3 protein.

TRBJ1-3 16 TRBV4-3 CASSQDRRILGNTIYF
TRBJ1-2 14 TRBV10-3 CAISESNGVYGYTF
TRBJ2-5 14 TRBV7-9 CASSPREGPETQYF
TRBJ1-2 14 TRBV6-6 CASNPPDRGYGYTF
TRBJ2-5 13 TRBV18 CASSPGHKETQYF
TRBJ2-1 15 TRBV4-2 CASSQDLAGVNEQFF
TRBJ2-1 15 TRBV9 CASTLSSYSYNEQFF
TRBJ2-3 16 TRBV7-3 CASSLMGASSTDTQYF
TRBJ2-7 15 TRBV11-3 CASSPGLVHVYEQYF
TRBJ1-6 16 TRBV19 CASSIRTGGQDSPLHF
TRBJ1-1 16 TRBV5-1 CASSLVGTGLNTEAFF
TRBJ2-1 14 TRBV7-7 CASSLSGSYNEQFF
TRBJ2-3 15 TRBV7-6 CASSLGGPSGDTQYF
TRBJ2-7 17 TRBV19 CASSVGPIDRAGGEQYF
TRBJ1-6 15 TRBV9 CASSVVPGNNSPLHF
TRBJ2-1 13 TRBV7-3 CASSLGQDNEQFF
TRBJ2-7 15 TRBV4-2 CASSQDPAGLDEQYF
TRBJ2-5 15 TRBV6-6 CATRLAGGGQETQYF
TRBJ2-3 13 TRBV5-1 CASSPQSTDTQYF
TRBJ2-5 15 TRBV19 CASSIDQQTKETQYF
TRBJ1-1 14 TRBV7-8 CASSLAQGNTEAFF
TRBJ1-1 14 TRBV19 CASSPGGWSTEAFF
TRBJ2-7 18 TRBV7-9 CASSLGPGGGLVSYEQYF
TRBJ1-2 14 TRBV6-5 CASSRQDRHYGYTF
TRBJ1-1 12 TRBV4-2 CASLSEGSEAFF
TRBJ1-1 14 TRBV7-2 CASSFMGEDTEAFF
TRBJ1-4 13 TRBV30 CAWSVQETKKLFF
TRBJ2-7 14 TRBV9 CASSVTPGSYEQYF
TRBJ1-6 16 TRBV5-1 CASSLRLGTGDSPLHF
TRBJ2-7 14 TRBV5-1 CASSLEGVTYEQYF
TRBJ2-2 13 TRBV11-1 CASRTQYTGELFF
TRBJ1-1 13 TRBV7-2 CASSAQGNTEAFF
TRBJ2-5 15 TRBV30 CAWTSGANYQETQYF
TRBJ1-1 14 TRBV15 CATSRERMNTEAFF
NA 10 TRBV5-4 CASSPYEQYF
TRBJ1-5 13 TRBV30 CAWSVGGNQPQHF
TRBJ1-3 15 TRBV7-2 CASSSRLFGGNTIYF
TRBJ2-5 14 TRBV18 CASSRDRGQETQYF
TRBJ1-2 11 TRBV28 CASGQNYGYTF
TRBJ2-7 16 TRBV5-5 CASIVGGGLSPYEQYF
TRBJ2-3 16 TRBV2 CASKHSGGVSTDTQYF
TRBJ1-2 13 TRBV7-2 CASSPSWGRGYTF
TRBJ2-1 12 TRBV28 CATGLAVTEQFF
TRBJ2-7 13 TRBV6-1 CASRSPGRDEQYF
TRBJ2-1 13 TRBV30 CAWRGGTYNEQFF
TRBJ2-4 15 TRBV19 CASSQGTGGKNIQYF
TRBJ1-4 16 TRBV7-9 CASSLAQGQSYEKLFF
TRBJ2-5 15 TRBV6-5 CASSYGRAGLETQYF
TRBJ1-5 14 TRBV5-8 CASSTGQEPQPQHF